Below are 24 T cell receptor beta chains sequenced from a single sample in a study of PD-L1 blockade in urothelial cancer (dated 2017 in TCRdb). Read against the paper, the sample's time point label means: peripheral blood 6 weeks after treatment start. Library generation was performed with the immunoSEQ multiplex PCR assay. TCRdb carries this immuneACCESS record with in-frame sequences only. Its versions omit some clonotypes, under half of them owing to an unresolved V gene in the studies checked, with the rest unexplained. The sample has tens of thousands of clones on record, 70% to 85% of them singletons. Approximately 1.8% of the sample lies in the top ten. The specimen was PBMCs, collected around atezolizumab (anti-PD-L1) treatment. The receptors shown here come from a man between 45 and 60 years old with urothelial cancer.

The CDR3: CASSFFGTGALEQYF. CDR3 bases: TGTGCCAGCAGTTTTTTCGGGACAGGGGCCCTCGAGCAGTACTTC. The gene calls are TRBV6-5 and TRBJ2-7, with TRBD1 identical over 10 bases. The V gene end was trimmed by 4 bases and the J gene end by 6 bases; junction bases not matched to a gene: 9. CDR3 length: 15 residues. Per germline, CDR1 MNHEY and CDR2 SVGAGI.

V and J are TRBV27 and TRBJ1-1, with D possibly TRBD1 on 6 matching bases. The germline V gene encodes CDR1 MNHEY and CDR2 SMNVEV (reference sequence). CDR3 length: 13 residues. With 7 bases removed from V and 1 base from J, the gap between germline ends came to 10 bases. This chain's CDR3 is CASTGGSNTEAFF. CDR3 nucleotide sequence: TGTGCCAGCACGGGGGGCTCGAACACTGAAGCTTTCTTT.

The chain uses TRBV20-1 and TRBJ2-4; D is unresolved. With 6 bases removed from V and 5 bases from J, the gap between germline ends came to 8 bases. Germline CDR1 and CDR2: DFQATT and SNEGSKA (reference sequence). CDR3 length: 11 amino acids. Here the CDR3 reads CSAAHQNIQYF. In DNA form, the CDR3 reads TGCAGTGCCGCACATCAAAACATTCAGTACTTC.

The rearrangement joins TRBV5-4 to TRBJ1-4, with D possibly TRBD1 on 5 matching bases. The CDR3 loop spans 15 amino acids. Trimming stripped 4 bases from V and 3 bases from J, with 13 bases between. CDR1 and CDR2 from the germline V gene are SGHNT and YYREEE (reference sequence). The CDR3 DNA reads TGTGCCAGCAGCCCAGCGGGACGGCCTAATGAAAAACTGTTTTTT. Translated, it gives CASSPAGRPNEKLFF. Full variable domain (outside the CDR3, taken from reference TRBV5-4 and TRBJ1-4): ETGVTQSPTHLIKTRGQQVTLRCSSQSGHNTVSWYQQALGQGPQFIFQYYREEENGRGNFPPRFSGLQFPNYSSELNVNALELDDSALYLCASSPAGRPNEKLFFGSGTQLSVL.

The chain employs TRBV5-5 and TRBJ1-1, with a tentative D call TRBD1 (5 bases). Germline V gene data show CDR1 as SGHKS and CDR2 as YYEKEE (reference sequence). The V end lost 0 bases, the J end lost 6 bases, and 15 bases lay between the germline ends. The CDR3 is made up of 15 amino acids. CDR3 amino acids: CASSLADSRRSEAFF. In nucleotides, the CDR3 is TGTGCCAGCAGCTTGGCAGACAGTCGACGATCTGAAGCTTTCTTT.

The chain uses TRBV13 and TRBJ1-2, with 10 bases matching TRBD1. The CDR3 runs to 15 residues. CDR1 is PRHDT, CDR2 FYEKMQ, per germline (reference sequence). V trimming: 4 bases; J trimming: 5 bases; junction bases outside the gene matches: 7. In DNA, the CDR3 is TGTGCCAGCAGCTATAGCCGGGACAGGGGATATGGCTACACCTTC. Translated, it gives CASSYSRDRGYGYTF. The whole variable domain, remainder taken from reference TRBV13 and TRBJ1-2, is AAGVIQSPRHLIKEKRETATLKCYPIPRHDTVYWYQQGPGQDPQFLISFYEKMQSDKGSIPDRFSAQQFSDYHSELNMSSLELGDSALYFCASSYSRDRGYGYTFGSGTRLTVV.

This clone was picked up a small number of times. The rearrangement uses TRBV11-2 and TRBJ2-5; 9 bases align to TRBD2. Germline CDR1 is SGHAT and CDR2 is FQNNGV. Trimming took 4 bases from V and 1 from J; bases not matched to a gene: 10. The CDR3 has 17 amino acids. The CDR3 region has the DNA TGTGCCAGCAGCTCAGGGGTGCTAGCGGGACCCCAAGAGACCCAGTACTTC. It codes for CASSSGVLAGPQETQYF.

The chain carries TRBV7-9 and TRBJ1-4; no clear D gene. CDR1 and CDR2 from the germline V gene are SEHNR and FQNEAQ (reference sequence). The CDR3 is 11 amino acids. V was cut by 4 bases and J by 7 bases, with 4 bases left in between. The CDR3, as DNA: TGTGCCAGCAGCTCCGGTGAAAAACTGTTTTTT. Amino acids: CASSSGEKLFF.

The CDR3 sequence: CASSSPGTGFLETQYF. CDR3 DNA sequence: TGCGCCAGCAGCTCACCCGGGACAGGGTTCTTGGAGACCCAGTACTTC. This chain joins TRBV5-1 and TRBJ2-5; 9 bases fit TRBD1. This CDR3 is built from 16 residues. From germline, CDR1 is SGHRS and CDR2 YFSETQ. V dropped 3 bases and J dropped 5; count of bases not matched to a gene: 11.

The gene calls are TRBV19 and TRBJ2-1; D may be TRBD1 (5 bases). CDR1 and CDR2 (germline): LNHDA, SQIVND (reference sequence). Trimming pared 2 bases from V and 3 bases from J, leaving 23 bases between. The CDR3 is made up of 19 amino acids. The DNA for the CDR3 is TGTGCCAGTAGTATAAGGGCAGGCGTAGGGAATACAGGCTACAATGAGCAGTTCTTC. Translation gives CASSIRAGVGNTGYNEQFF.

The chain couples TRBV18 to TRBJ2-7, with TRBD2 identical over 8 bases. This CDR3 comprises 16 residues. Germline V gives CDR1 KGHSH, CDR2 LQKENI. The junction had 14 bases not matched to a gene; V was cut back by 3 bases and J by 7 bases. CDR3 nucleotide sequence: TGTGCCAGCTCACCCTCCCCAGCGGGAGTTGGTGGGGAGCAGTACTTC. Encoded protein: CASSPSPAGVGGEQYF.

Only one count was recorded for this clone. The chain links TRBV11-2 to TRBJ2-3, with 8 bases aligning to TRBD1. The CDR3 has 14 amino acids. Germline V gene data show CDR1 as SGHAT and CDR2 as FQNNGV. The CDR3 here is CSTRGRVNTDTQYF. The CDR3 coding sequence is TGTTCTACCAGGGGGCGAGTAAACACAGATACGCAGTATTTT.

CDR3: CATSRDKTGSSNEQFF. The CDR3 bases are TGTGCCACCAGCAGAGATAAAACAGGGTCGTCCAATGAGCAGTTCTTC. This rearrangement joins TRBV15 to TRBJ2-1; D is possibly TRBD1 (6 bases). Germline V gene sequence: CDR1 LNHNV, CDR2 YYDKDF (reference sequence). The CDR3 consists of 16 residues. Trimming took off 0 bases at V and 6 bases at J, with 15 bases between the two ends.

This clone has a single count. The chain employs TRBV7-6 and TRBJ2-3; maybe TRBD2 (5 bases). Germline CDR1 and CDR2: SGHVS and FNYEAQ. V was cut by 0 bases and J by 2 bases, with 6 bases left in between. The CDR3 has 14 amino acids. CDR3 sequence (DNA): TGTGCCAGCAGCTTAGCGGGAGCCACAGATACGCAGTATTTT. It encodes CASSLAGATDTQYF.

This clone has just a few counts. The chain joins TRBV29-1 to TRBJ2-5; maybe TRBD2 (6 bases). Germline CDR1 SQVTM, CDR2 ANQGSEA. With 7 bases removed from V and 3 bases from J, the gap between germline ends came to 18 bases. CDR3 length equals 14 residues. Here the CDR3 DNA reads TGCAGCGCGCCCTCTGTGTGGGGGGAAGAGACCCAGTACTTC. It is translated as CSAPSVWGEETQYF.

V gene TRBV2 combines with J gene TRBJ1-6; no definite D call. V was cut by 0 bases and J by 6 bases, with 12 bases left in between. CDR3 length equals 16 residues. Germline V gene sequence: CDR1 SNHLY, CDR2 FYNNEI. CDR3 nucleotide sequence: TGTGCCAGCAGTGAAGCGAGGACTCTTGGTAATTCACCCCTCCACTTT. Amino acid sequence: CASSEARTLGNSPLHF. Filled out from reference TRBV2 and TRBJ1-6, the complete variable domain reads EPEVTQTPSHQVTQMGQEVILRCVPISNHLYFYWYRQILGQKVEFLVSFYNNEISEKSEIFDDQFSVERPDGSNFTLKIRSTKLEDSAMYFCASSEARTLGNSPLHFGNGTRLTVT.

This clone occurred once. The V call is TRBV4-3, the J call TRBJ2-2; D gene ambiguous. The CDR3 has 14 residues. V gave up 2 bases and J gave up 0 bases, with 4 bases separating them. Germline-derived CDR1 and CDR2 are LGHNA and YSLEER. In DNA form, the CDR3 reads TGCGCCAGCAGCCAAACAGCGAACACCGGGGAGCTGTTTTTT. Amino acid sequence: CASSQTANTGELFF.

This clone was counted between two and nine times. V and J are TRBV6-1 and TRBJ2-1; 13 positions match TRBD2. This CDR3 region has 15 residues. Germline V gives CDR1 MNHNS, CDR2 SASEGT. Unmatched junction bases numbered 7, after V lost 6 bases and J lost 8 bases. DNA of the CDR3: TGTGCCAGCAGATACCGGACTAGCGGGAGCGATGAGCAGTTCTTC. Its translation is CASRYRTSGSDEQFF.

The chain uses TRBV19 and TRBJ2-3; 10 nucleotides match TRBD2. After removal of 6 bases from V and 4 bases from J, the junction contained 7 bases not matched to a gene. This CDR3 spans 15 amino acids. Looked up from germline, CDR1 is LNHDA and CDR2 is SQIVND (reference sequence). The CDR3 reads CASRQLAGAADTQYF. CDR3 nucleotide sequence: TGTGCCAGTAGACAGCTAGCGGGAGCGGCAGATACGCAGTATTTT.

This chain connects TRBV7-9 to TRBJ2-3; D is unresolved. V dropped 7 bases and J dropped 0 bases, with 17 bases sitting between them. Germline values: CDR1 SEHNR, CDR2 FQNEAQ (reference sequence). The CDR3 has 16 residues. The CDR3 spells CASTTTVRGSTDTQYF. For the CDR3, the DNA is TGTGCCAGCACCACTACCGTTAGAGGCAGCACAGATACGCAGTATTTT.

J is TRBJ2-2 and V is TRBV2; D not certain. V was shortened by 7 bases and J by 1 base, with 7 bases between the two germline ends. The CDR3 totals 13 residues. Germline V gene sequence: CDR1 SNHLY, CDR2 FYNNEI. The CDR3 here is CASTKRNTGELFF. CDR3 bases: TGTGCCAGCACTAAGCGGAACACCGGGGAGCTGTTTTTT.

The J gene is TRBJ1-5, the V gene TRBV18; D gene uncertain. Germline CDR1 and CDR2: KGHSH and LQKENI. Trimming took off 9 bases at V and 0 bases at J, with 9 bases between the two ends. The length of the CDR3 is 13 residues. The chain's CDR3 is CASGEASNQPQHF. CDR3 nucleotide sequence: TGTGCCAGTGGGGAGGCTAGCAATCAGCCCCAGCATTTT.

The rearrangement uses TRBV7-2 and TRBJ2-3; 9 bases agree with TRBD2. Germline trimming cut 6 bases from V and 8 bases from J; bases unmatched to any gene: 12. The germline V gene has CDR1 SGHTA and CDR2 FQGNSA. The length of the CDR3 is 15 residues. The CDR3 loop is CASSYGAGGQGTQYF. DNA of the CDR3: TGTGCCAGCAGTTATGGGGCGGGGGGGCAGGGTACGCAGTATTTT.

The V gene is TRBV30, the J gene TRBJ2-3; weak D call: TRBD1 (7 bases). This CDR3 is built from 15 residues. The V end lost 0 bases, the J end lost 4 bases, and 14 bases lay between the germline ends. Germline loops: CDR1 GTSNPN, CDR2 SVGIG (reference sequence). CDR3 region: CAWSVRRGRADTQYF. CDR3 nucleotide sequence: TGTGCCTGGAGTGTACGGAGGGGGCGCGCAGATACGCAGTATTTT.